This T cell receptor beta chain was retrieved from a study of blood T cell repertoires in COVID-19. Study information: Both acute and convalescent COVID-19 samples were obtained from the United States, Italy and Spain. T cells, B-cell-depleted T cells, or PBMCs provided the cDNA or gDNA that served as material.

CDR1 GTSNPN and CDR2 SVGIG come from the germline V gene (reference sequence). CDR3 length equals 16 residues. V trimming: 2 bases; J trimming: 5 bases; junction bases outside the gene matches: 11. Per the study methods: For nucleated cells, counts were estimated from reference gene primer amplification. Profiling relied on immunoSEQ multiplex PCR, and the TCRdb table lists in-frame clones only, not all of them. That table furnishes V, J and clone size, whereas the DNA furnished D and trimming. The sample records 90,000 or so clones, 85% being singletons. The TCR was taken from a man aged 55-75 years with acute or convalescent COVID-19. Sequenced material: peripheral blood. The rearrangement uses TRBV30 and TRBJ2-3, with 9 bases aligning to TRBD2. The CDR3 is CAWSWGQRGAQDTQYF. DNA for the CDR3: TGTGCCTGGAGTTGGGGCCAGCGGGGGGCCCAAGATACGCAGTATTTT.